One T cell receptor beta chain is described in this entry. Its binding antigen is unknown. No much larger clonotype is one base removed from it; base qualities were not supplied. This sample is drawn from a study of T cells in Graves' hyperthyroidism and ophthalmopathy (dated by TCRdb to between 2019 and 2020). Regarding the research as a whole: Peripheral blood was collected at initial diagnosis, before any treatment. To identify distinguishing TCR V-J signatures, a discovery cohort of about 95 patients was used, comprising some 45 with Graves' ophthalmopathy and under 60 with stable Graves' hyperthyroidism. Prospective prediction of ophthalmopathy was tested in an independent validation cohort of approximately 19 hyperthyroidism patients and some 17 patients who later progressed to ophthalmopathy. For training and testing, the approximately 97 patients in the discovery cohort were randomly divided in a 7:3 ratio. Thyroid tissue and blood T-cell repertoires from more than five Graves' hyperthyroidism patients were also compared in the study. After blood sampling, hyperthyroidism patients were treated with methimazole at a starting dose of 30 mg daily, and ophthalmopathy patients were treated with high-dose intravenous methylprednisolone. The paper describes TCR Vbeta CDR3 sequencing of more than 120 peripheral blood samples, made up of approximately 40 ophthalmopathy patients, more than 70 hyperthyroidism patients and some 17 progressor patients.

Stable Graves' hyperthyroidism was defined as the absence of progression to ophthalmopathy over 18 months of follow-up. The hyperthyroidism patients were between 18 and 65 years old and newly diagnosed, with a disease duration of less than 2 months. The study excluded patients with uncontrolled infections, other autoimmune diseases, pregnancy or lactation. Clinical symptoms, serum thyroxine and TRAb, thyroid ultrasound, and orbital computed tomography formed the basis for the diagnoses. PBMCs were separated from about 10 ml of fresh peripheral blood using Ficoll-Paque density gradient centrifugation. Total RNA was extracted with Trizol reagent, and quality was checked on an Agilent 2100 Bioanalyzer. The germline V gene (reference sequence) gives CDR1 as LNHDA and CDR2 as SQIVND. The CDR3 goes from the cysteine to the phenylalanine over 14 residues. Only CDR3 DNA is held: 42 bases, read in frame from base 1. At the junction V is shortened by 0 bases and J by 3 bases, with 6 bases in between.

The TCR beta CDR3 regions were amplified from RNA transcripts. The first round of RT-PCR for the TCR CDR3 was performed with the HTBI primer set and the Qiagen OneStep RT-PCR kit. Libraries were constructed in a second round of multiplex PCR, after which size selection and purification were performed. The libraries were sequenced on an Illumina HiSeq2000 using paired-end 100 bp reads. Regarding the original processing steps: SOAPnuke was used to process the raw data, removing reads that contained adapters or uncalled bases, had a mean Phred below 15, or lacked an exact match to the constant primer or identifier. COPE v1.2.5 was used to merge high-quality paired reads, and clonotypes were defined as unique nucleotide sequences. Clonotypes were aligned to IMGT TRBV, TRBD and TRBJ reference segments using MiTCR v1.1. The analysis included only V-J combinations with a frequency above 0.0001, which together covered over 98% of the repertoires. A TCS score was defined as the ratio between F50 (clonal expansion) and ExV (chaos), using BLOSUM62-based TCRdist between CDR3 peptides within each V-J. Welch's t-statistics and random forest reduced 450 to 600 V-J features to 10 to 15, which were used in a naive Bayes classifier (R e1071). TCRdb reran the public reads through fastp at Q25 and MiXCR, keeping productive beta chains. One record per CDR3 amino acid sequence lists the most common genes and DNA. TCRdb's processing, not the authors', yielded these V and J calls. The sample data list more than 600,000 distinct CDR3 sequences, and approximately 16% of these were observed just once. Roughly 8% of the sample is in the top ten clones.

The study at large found these results: Ophthalmopathy was separated from stable hyperthyroidism by a 13 V-J signature model, with over 85% sensitivity and about 81% specificity obtained in cross-validation and 80%/75% obtained in testing. Blood samples also contained most of the expanded thyroid clonotypes (frequency above 0.001), which suggests that blood repertoires may reflect thyroid immune responses. No statistical method was used to fix the sample size in advance, and group allocation was not hidden from the investigators. In validation, the model predicted progression to ophthalmopathy a median of about 6.5 months before onset, with 65% to 71% sensitivity and around 76% specificity.

This TCR was recovered from a man aged 18 to 29 with Graves' hyperthyroidism. This sequence uses TRBV19 and TRBJ2-4; too little of a D gene remains to name it. The sequencing input was blood. The nucleotides are TGTGCCAGTAGTATAGAAGAAGGCAAAAACATTCAGTACTTC. Translated, this is CASSIEEGKNIQYF.